This T cell receptor (beta chain) was obtained from a study of blood T cell repertoires in COVID-19. Authors' data handling: Amplification of reference gene primers was used by the study to estimate nucleated cell counts. Here immunoSEQ multiplex PCR was the method, and the copy in TCRdb shows in-frame clones only, minus some. V and J calls and clone size follow that table, whereas D and trimming were derived from the DNA. This sample has 130,000 or so clones; about 80% occur once, and the top ten carry around 25%. V was cut by 6 bases and J by 0 bases, with 11 bases left in between. Germline V gene sequence: CDR1 SNHLY, CDR2 FYNNEI. This CDR3 comprises 14 residues.

Sequenced input: peripheral blood. The gene calls are TRBV2 and TRBJ1-1; possible D gene TRBD1, 5 bases. This receptor was identified in a human donor in a cohort sampled during active COVID-19. The CDR3 nucleotides read TGTGCCAGCAGGGCAGGGATCGTGAACACTGAAGCTTTCTTT. Its translation is CASRAGIVNTEAFF.